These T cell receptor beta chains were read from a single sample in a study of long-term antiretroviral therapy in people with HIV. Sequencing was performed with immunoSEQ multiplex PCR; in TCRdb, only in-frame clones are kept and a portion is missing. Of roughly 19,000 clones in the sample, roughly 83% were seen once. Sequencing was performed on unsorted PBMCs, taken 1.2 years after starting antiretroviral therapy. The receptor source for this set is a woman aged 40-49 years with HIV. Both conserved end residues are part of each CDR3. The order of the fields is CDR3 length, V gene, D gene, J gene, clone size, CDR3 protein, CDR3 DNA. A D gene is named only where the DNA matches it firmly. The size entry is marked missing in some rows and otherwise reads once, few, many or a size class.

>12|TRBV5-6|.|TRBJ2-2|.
CASSLVAGELFF
TGTGCCAGCAGCTTGGTGGCCGGGGAGCTGTTTTTT
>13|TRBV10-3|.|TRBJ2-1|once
CAISGDRYNEQFF
TGTGCCATCAGTGGAGACAGATACAATGAGCAGTTCTTC
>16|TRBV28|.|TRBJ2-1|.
CASSFYLGRDDNEQFF
TGTGCCAGCAGTTTTTACTTGGGCAGGGACGACAATGAGCAGTTCTTC
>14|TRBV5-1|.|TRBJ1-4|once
CASSLDGFDEKLFF
TGCGCCAGCAGCTTGGACGGCTTTGATGAAAAACTGTTTTTT
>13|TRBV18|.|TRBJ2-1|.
CASSPSADNEQFF
TGTGCCAGCTCACCATCAGCGGACAATGAGCAGTTCTTC
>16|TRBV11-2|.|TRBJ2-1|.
CASSLDRLATYNEQFF
TGTGCCAGCAGCTTAGATAGGCTAGCAACTTACAATGAGCAGTTCTTC
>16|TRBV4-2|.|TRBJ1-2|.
CASSQDLAGSVWGYTF
TGTGCCAGCAGCCAAGATCTTGCAGGGTCCGTTTGGGGCTACACCTTC
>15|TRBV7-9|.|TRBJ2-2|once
CASSFEGLNTGELFF
TGTGCCAGCAGCTTCGAAGGGCTCAACACCGGGGAGCTGTTTTTT
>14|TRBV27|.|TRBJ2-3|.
CASRPPLPTDTQYF
TGTGCCAGCAGACCGCCCCTGCCCACAGATACGCAGTATTTT
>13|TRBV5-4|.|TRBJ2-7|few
CASSFQYREEQYF
TGTGCCAGCAGCTTCCAATACCGGGAAGAGCAGTACTTC
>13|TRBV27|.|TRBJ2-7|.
CASSFARLREQYF
TGTGCCAGCAGTTTCGCCAGGCTCCGCGAGCAGTACTTC
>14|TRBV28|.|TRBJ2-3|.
CASSPLAHTDTQYF
TGTGCCAGCAGTCCCCTAGCCCACACAGATACGCAGTATTTT
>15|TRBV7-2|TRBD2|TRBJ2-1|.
CASSFVASGHNEQFF
TGTGCCAGCAGCTTCGTGGCTAGCGGACACAATGAGCAGTTCTTC
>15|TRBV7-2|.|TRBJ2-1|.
CASSLEGQRNNEQFF
TGTGCCAGCAGCTTAGAAGGGCAGCGGAACAATGAGCAGTTCTTC
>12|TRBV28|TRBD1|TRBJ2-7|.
CASSLTGNEQYF
TGTGCCAGCAGTCTGACAGGGAACGAGCAGTACTTC
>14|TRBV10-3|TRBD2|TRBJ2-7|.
CAIRTGTSEYEQYF
TGTGCCATCAGGACCGGGACTAGCGAGTACGAGCAGTACTTC
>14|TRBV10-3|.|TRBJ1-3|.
CAIRQDASGNTIYF
TGTGCCATCAGGCAAGACGCCTCTGGAAACACCATATATTTT
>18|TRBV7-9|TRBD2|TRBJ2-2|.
CASSLGLAGGENTGELFF
TGTGCCAGCAGCTTGGGACTAGCGGGAGGAGAGAACACCGGGGAGCTGTTTTTT
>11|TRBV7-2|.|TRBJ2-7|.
CASTPPYEQYF
TGTGCCAGCACCCCACCTTACGAGCAGTACTTC
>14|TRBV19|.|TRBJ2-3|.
CASSISGSTDTQYF
TGTGCCAGTAGTATTTCAGGGAGCACAGATACGCAGTATTTT
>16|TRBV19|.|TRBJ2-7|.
CASSMGTRGQASEQYF
TGTGCCAGTAGTATGGGGACTCGGGGACAAGCGTCCGAGCAGTACTTC
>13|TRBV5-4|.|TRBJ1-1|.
CASSLAGGIEAFF
TGTGCCAGCAGCTTGGCCGGAGGGATTGAAGCTTTCTTT
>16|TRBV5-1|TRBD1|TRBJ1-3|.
CASSPAGTGSGNTIYF
TGCGCCAGCAGCCCGGCCGGGACAGGGTCAGGAAACACCATATATTTT
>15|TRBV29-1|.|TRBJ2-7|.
CSVGGDFLSSYEQYF
TGCAGCGTTGGCGGGGACTTCCTTAGCTCCTACGAGCAGTACTTC
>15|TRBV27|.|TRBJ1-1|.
CASGRERMMNTEAFF
TGTGCCAGCGGCAGGGAGCGAATGATGAACACTGAAGCTTTCTTT
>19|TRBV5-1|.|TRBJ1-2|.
CASSLGGSLRTLVTYGYTF
TGCGCCAGCAGCTTGGGGGGATCGCTCAGGACTCTGGTGACCTATGGCTACACCTTC
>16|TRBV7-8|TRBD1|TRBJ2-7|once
CASSLTSDREAHEQYF
TGTGCCAGCAGCCTAACCTCGGACAGGGAAGCCCACGAGCAGTACTTC
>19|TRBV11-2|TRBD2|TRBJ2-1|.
CASSFGSGGRPSSYNEQFF
TGTGCCAGCAGCTTCGGCTCGGGAGGGCGACCCAGCTCCTACAATGAGCAGTTCTTC
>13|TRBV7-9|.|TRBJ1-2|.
CASSLDRAYGYTF
TGTGCCAGCAGCTTAGACAGGGCCTATGGCTACACCTTC
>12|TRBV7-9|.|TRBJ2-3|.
CASSPGTDTQYF
TGTGCCAGCAGCCCAGGCACAGATACGCAGTATTTT
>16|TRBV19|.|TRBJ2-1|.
CASSKDGRLPYNEQFF
TGTGCCAGTAGTAAAGACGGGCGACTACCTTACAATGAGCAGTTCTTC
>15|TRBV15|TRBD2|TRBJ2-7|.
CATSALGGSAYEQYF
TGTGCCACCAGCGCCCTTGGCGGGAGCGCCTACGAGCAGTACTTC
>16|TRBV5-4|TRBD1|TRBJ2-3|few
CASSTEGQGLSDTQYF
TGTGCCAGCAGCACCGAAGGACAGGGACTTTCAGATACGCAGTATTTT
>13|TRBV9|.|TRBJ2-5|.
CASSSRMDETQYF
TGTGCCAGCAGTTCTAGAATGGATGAGACCCAGTACTTC
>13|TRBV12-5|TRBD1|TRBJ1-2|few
CASVVQGAVGYTF
TGTGCTTCCGTAGTACAGGGGGCTGTTGGCTACACCTTC
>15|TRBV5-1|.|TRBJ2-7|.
CASSLVGSSSYEQYF
TGCGCCAGCAGCTTGGTTGGGTCGAGCTCCTACGAGCAGTACTTC
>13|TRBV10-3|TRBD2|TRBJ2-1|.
CATSGTEYNEQFF
TGTGCCACTAGCGGGACGGAATACAATGAGCAGTTCTTC
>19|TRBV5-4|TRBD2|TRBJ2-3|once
CASSPYTSGRPFSTDTQYF
TGTGCCAGCAGCCCTTATACTAGCGGGAGGCCCTTTAGCACAGATACGCAGTATTTT
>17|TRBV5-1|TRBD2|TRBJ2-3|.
CASSPARTSGSTDTQYF
TGCGCCAGCAGCCCTGCGAGGACTAGCGGCAGCACAGATACGCAGTATTTT
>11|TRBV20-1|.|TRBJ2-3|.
CSARVGDTQYF
TGCAGTGCTAGGGTAGGGGATACGCAGTATTTT
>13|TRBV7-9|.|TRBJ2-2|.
CASSLNRAGELFF
TGTGCCAGCAGCTTAAACCGGGCCGGGGAGCTGTTTTTT
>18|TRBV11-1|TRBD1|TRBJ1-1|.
CASSKRPGTGEPATEAFF
TGTGCCAGCAGCAAGCGCCCCGGGACAGGGGAACCCGCGACTGAAGCTTTCTTT